This entry features one T cell receptor beta chain sequence. The sample holds a few counts of this clonotype. What this receptor recognizes is not known. Base qualities are missing; no much larger clone stands one base away. V sheds 8 bases and J sheds 1 base, leaving 15 bases between their ends. The CDR1 and CDR2 encoded by the germline V gene are SNHLY and FYNNEI. Including the terminal cysteine and phenylalanine, the CDR3 comprises 15 residues. CDR3 DNA is the only sequence kept; it has 45 bases, read in frame from the first base. Stable Graves' hyperthyroidism was defined as no progression to ophthalmopathy during 18 months of follow-up. Hyperthyroidism patients were aged 18 to 65 years and newly diagnosed, with disease duration of less than 2 months. Exclusion was applied to patients with uncontrolled infections, other autoimmune diseases, pregnancy or lactation. Diagnoses relied on clinical symptoms, serum thyroxine and TRAb, thyroid ultrasound and orbital computed tomography. PBMCs were separated from under 12 ml of fresh peripheral blood using Ficoll-Paque density gradient centrifugation. Total RNA was extracted with Trizol reagent, and quality was checked on an Agilent 2100 Bioanalyzer.

These data originate in a study of T cells in Graves' hyperthyroidism and ophthalmopathy (dated by TCRdb to about 2019). Turning to the overall study: Peripheral blood samples were taken at initial diagnosis, before any treatment was given. TCR V-J signatures able to tell the groups apart were searched for in a discovery cohort of 100 patients, of whom roughly 42 had Graves' ophthalmopathy and 57 had stable Graves' hyperthyroidism. Whether ophthalmopathy could be predicted prospectively was tested in an independent validation cohort made up of approximately 19 hyperthyroidism patients plus 17 patients who later progressed to ophthalmopathy. The roughly 91 discovery patients were randomly divided into training and test sets at a 7:3 ratio. The study also compared thyroid tissue and blood T-cell repertoires from 5 to 7 Graves' hyperthyroidism patients. Following sampling, methimazole starting at 30 mg daily was given to hyperthyroidism patients, and high-dose intravenous methylprednisolone was given to ophthalmopathy patients. The paper reports TCR Vbeta CDR3 sequencing of more than 120 peripheral blood samples: some 41 ophthalmopathy, about 75 hyperthyroidism and around 17 progressor patients.

Study-level results and caveats: In validation, the model predicted progression to ophthalmopathy a median of approximately 6.3 months before onset, with about 64% sensitivity and just under 75% specificity. A 13 V-J signature model separated ophthalmopathy from stable hyperthyroidism, with 87.88% sensitivity and 81.08% specificity in cross-validation and 80%/75% in testing. Most expanded thyroid clonotypes (frequency above 0.001) were also detected in blood, suggesting blood repertoires may reflect thyroid immune responses. Sample size was not statistically predetermined, and blinding of investigators to group allocation was not performed.

The TCR beta CDR3 regions were amplified from RNA transcripts. For the first round of RT-PCR on the TCR CDR3, the HTBI primer set was used together with the Qiagen OneStep RT-PCR kit. The libraries were constructed in a second round of multiplex PCR and then size-selected and purified. Sequencing of the libraries was done on an Illumina HiSeq2000 using paired-end 100 bp reads. As for the authors' bioinformatics: SOAPnuke was used to process the raw data, throwing out any read that contained adapters or uncalled bases, had a mean Phred below 15, or lacked an exact constant-primer or identifier match. COPE v1.2.5 was used to merge the high-quality paired reads, and each unique nucleotide sequence was defined as a clonotype. Clonotypes were aligned to IMGT TRBV, TRBD and TRBJ reference segments using MiTCR v1.1. The analysis was restricted to V-J combinations with a frequency above 0.0001, which together covered just over 99% of the repertoires. A TCS score was defined as the ratio of F50 (clonal expansion) to E x V (chaos), with BLOSUM62-based TCRdist applied between CDR3 peptides within each V-J. Welch's t-statistics and random forest reduced roughly 530 V-J features to roughly 13, which were used in a naive Bayes classifier (R e1071). TCRdb passed the public sequencing reads through fastp at Q25 and MiXCR, retaining productive beta sequences. Entries that share a CDR3 protein sequence are merged under the most common genes and DNA. The V and J calls were not made by the authors but by TCRdb's processing. The sample contains fewer than 400,000 distinct CDR3 sequences, 20% to 30% of them found a single time. Less than 75% of the sample lies in the top ten.

Sequencing used blood. The clonotype comes from a man aged 50 to 59 with Graves' hyperthyroidism. This receptor chain uses TRBV2 and TRBJ2-1; perhaps TRBD2 is the D gene, with 6 bases matching. This receptor carries the CDR3 CASGGAGESYNEQFF. The nucleotide sequence is TGTGCCAGCGGAGGGGCCGGGGAGTCCTACAATGAGCAGTTCTTC.